This TCR beta chain originates from a study of CD8+ T cells in alopecia areata. Noted treatment: oral pan-JAK inhibitor, 5-10 mg twice daily. RNA extraction and reverse transcription yielded cDNA as sequencing template. Measured with immunoSEQ multiplex PCR; TCRdb has only the in-frame clones, and not every one. The sample carries some 200,000 clones, approximately 60% recorded once. The clonotype was recovered from a human donor with alopecia areata. The sample consisted of CD4+ T cells sorted from blood, taken at week 4, from a patient treated with tofacitinib.

CDR3 sequence: CSVREDRWETQYF. The CDR3 bases are TGCAGCGTCCGAGAGGACAGATGGGAGACCCAGTACTTC. The V and J genes are TRBV29-1 and TRBJ2-5; a possible D gene is TRBD1 (6 bases). V lost 6 bases to trimming and J lost 5 bases, with 16 bases between them. CDR1 SQVTM and CDR2 ANQGSEA come from the germline V gene. This CDR3 contains 13 residues. The full variable domain, with the rest looked up from reference TRBV29-1 and TRBJ2-5, is SAVISQKPSRDICQRGTSLTIQCQVDSQVTMMFWYRQQPGQSLTLIATANQGSEATYESGFVIDKFPISRPNLTFSTLTVSNMSPEDSSIYLCSVREDRWETQYFGPGTRLLVL.